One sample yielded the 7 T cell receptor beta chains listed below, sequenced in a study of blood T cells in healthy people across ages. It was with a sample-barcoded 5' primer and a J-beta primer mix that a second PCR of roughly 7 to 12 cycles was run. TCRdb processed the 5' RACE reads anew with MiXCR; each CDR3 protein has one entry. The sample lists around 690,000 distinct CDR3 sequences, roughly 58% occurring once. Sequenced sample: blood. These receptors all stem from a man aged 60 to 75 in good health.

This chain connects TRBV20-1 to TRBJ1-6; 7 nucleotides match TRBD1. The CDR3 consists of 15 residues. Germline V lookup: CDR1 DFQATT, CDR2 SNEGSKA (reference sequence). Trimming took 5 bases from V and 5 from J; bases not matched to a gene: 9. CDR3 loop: CSAAAGQLNNSPLHF. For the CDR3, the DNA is TGCAGTGCTGCAGCGGGACAGCTAAATAATTCACCCCTCCACTTT.

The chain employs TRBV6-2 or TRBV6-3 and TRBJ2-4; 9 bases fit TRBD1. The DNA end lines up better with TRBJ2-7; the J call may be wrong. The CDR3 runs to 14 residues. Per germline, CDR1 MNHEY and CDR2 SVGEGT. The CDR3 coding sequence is TGTGCCAGCAGCTACAAGGGACAGGGCTACGAGCAGTACTTC. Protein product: CASSYKGQGYEQYF.

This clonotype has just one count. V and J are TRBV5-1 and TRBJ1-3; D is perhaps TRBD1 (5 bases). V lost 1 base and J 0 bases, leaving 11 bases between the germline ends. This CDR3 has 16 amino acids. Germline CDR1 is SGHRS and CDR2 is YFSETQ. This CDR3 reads CASSLLTGYSGNTIYF. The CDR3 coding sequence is TGCGCCAGCAGCTTGCTTACAGGTTACTCTGGAAACACCATATATTTT.

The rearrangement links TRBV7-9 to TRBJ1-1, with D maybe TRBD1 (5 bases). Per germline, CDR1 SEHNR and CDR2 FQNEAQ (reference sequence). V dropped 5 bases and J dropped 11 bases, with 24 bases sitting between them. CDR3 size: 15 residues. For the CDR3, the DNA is TGTGCCAGCAGCCCCATCCCGACGGGGGGGTTAAGTGCTTTCTTT. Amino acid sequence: CASSPIPTGGLSAFF.

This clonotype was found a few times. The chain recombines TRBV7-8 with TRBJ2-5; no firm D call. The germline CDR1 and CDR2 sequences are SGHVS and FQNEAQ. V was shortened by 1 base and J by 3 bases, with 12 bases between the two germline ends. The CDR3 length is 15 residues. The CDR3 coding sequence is TGTGCCAGCAGCTTAGTTGTGGGGTTTGAAGAGACCCAGTACTTC. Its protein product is CASSLVVGFEETQYF.

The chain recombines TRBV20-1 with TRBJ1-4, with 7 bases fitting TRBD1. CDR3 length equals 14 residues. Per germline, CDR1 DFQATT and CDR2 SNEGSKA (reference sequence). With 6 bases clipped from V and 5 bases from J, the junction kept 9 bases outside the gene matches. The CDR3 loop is CSAFPGTVNEKLFF. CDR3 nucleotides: TGCAGTGCCTTTCCCGGGACAGTGAATGAAAAACTGTTTTTT.

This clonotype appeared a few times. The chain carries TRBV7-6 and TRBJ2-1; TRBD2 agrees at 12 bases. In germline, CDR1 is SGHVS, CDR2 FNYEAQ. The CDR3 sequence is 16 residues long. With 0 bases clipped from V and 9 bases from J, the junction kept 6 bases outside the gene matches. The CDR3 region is CASSLASPSGGAEQFF. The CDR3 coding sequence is TGTGCCAGCAGCTTAGCGTCCCCTAGCGGGGGGGCTGAGCAGTTCTTC.